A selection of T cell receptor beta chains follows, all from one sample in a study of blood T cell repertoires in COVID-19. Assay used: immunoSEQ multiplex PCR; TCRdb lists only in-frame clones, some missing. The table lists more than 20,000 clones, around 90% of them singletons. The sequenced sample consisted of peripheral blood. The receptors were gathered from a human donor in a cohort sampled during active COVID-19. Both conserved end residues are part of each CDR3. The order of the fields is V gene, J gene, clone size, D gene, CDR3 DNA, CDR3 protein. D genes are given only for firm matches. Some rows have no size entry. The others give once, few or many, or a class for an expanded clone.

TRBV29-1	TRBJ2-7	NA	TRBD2	TGCAGCGCCATGGTGGTAGCGGGGGGATACGAGCAGTACTTC	CSAMVVAGGYEQYF
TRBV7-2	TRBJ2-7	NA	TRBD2	TGTGCCAGCAGCTTAGCCCGAAGCGGGACCTACGAGCAGTACTTC	CASSLARSGTYEQYF
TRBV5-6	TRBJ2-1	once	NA	TGTGCCAGCAGCTTTCGGGGAACGAGCAATGAGCAGTTCTTC	CASSFRGTSNEQFF
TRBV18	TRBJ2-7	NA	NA	TGTGCCAGCTCACCGTCCCAGGTATACGAGCAGTACTTC	CASSPSQVYEQYF
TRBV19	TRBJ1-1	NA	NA	TGTGCCAGTAGACCGATAGCTTTGGGTGAAGCTTTCTTT	CASRPIALGEAFF
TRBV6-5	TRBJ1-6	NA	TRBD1	TGTGCCAGCAAGAAAGACAGGGGAGATAATTCACCCCTCCACTTT	CASKKDRGDNSPLHF
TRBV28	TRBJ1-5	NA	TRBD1	TGTGCCAGCAGTTCTGGGGACAGGGTCAATCAGCCCCAGCATTTT	CASSSGDRVNQPQHF
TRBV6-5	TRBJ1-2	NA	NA	TGTGCCAGCAGGAGGGATTATGGCTACACCTTC	CASRRDYGYTF
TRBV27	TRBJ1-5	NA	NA	TGTGCCAGCAGTCAGTCCCAGGGGAACGTTCAGCCCCAGCATTTT	CASSQSQGNVQPQHF
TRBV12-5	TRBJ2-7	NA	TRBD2	TGTGCTAGTGGTTTAAGGGTAGCGGGTACAGGGCAGTACTTC	CASGLRVAGTGQYF
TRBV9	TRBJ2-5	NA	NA	TGTGCCAGCAGCGTAGCTCAGTCAGCGGGCCAAGAGACCCAGTACTTC	CASSVAQSAGQETQYF
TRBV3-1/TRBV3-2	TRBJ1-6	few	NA	TGTGCCAGCAGCCAACGGACAGCGTATAATTCACCCCTCCACTTT	CASSQRTAYNSPLHF
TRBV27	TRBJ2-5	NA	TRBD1	TGTGCCAGCAGTCACCGGGACAGGGCGCGAGAGACCCAGTACTTC	CASSHRDRARETQYF
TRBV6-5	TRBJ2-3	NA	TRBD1	TGTGCCAGCAGTTACTCGGACAGGGAAAATACGCAGTATTTT	CASSYSDRENTQYF
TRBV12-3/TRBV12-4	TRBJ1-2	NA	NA	TGTGCCAGCAGCGGGACACGACATGGCTACACCTTC	CASSGTRHGYTF
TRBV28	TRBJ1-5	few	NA	TGTGCCAGCAGTTTATTCCTAGCGGAGGGTCAGCCCCAGCATTTT	CASSLFLAEGQPQHF
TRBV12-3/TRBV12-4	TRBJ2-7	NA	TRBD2	TGTGCCAGCAGTTTTCGGGAGGGCGGGGAGCAGTACTTC	CASSFREGGEQYF
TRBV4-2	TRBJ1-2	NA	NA	TGTGCCAGCAGCCAATTTCACAGCAACTATGGCTACACCTTC	CASSQFHSNYGYTF
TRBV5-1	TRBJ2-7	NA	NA	TGCGCCAGCAGCTCCGGACACAGGGGAGGATCGGGGGACGAGCAGTACTTC	CASSSGHRGGSGDEQYF
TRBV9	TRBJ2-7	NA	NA	TGTGCCAGCAGCGTACTCCCGACAGGGACTGGCGACGAGCAGTACTTC	CASSVLPTGTGDEQYF
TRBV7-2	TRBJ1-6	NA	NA	TGTGCCAGCAGCTGGCAGGGTGGTAATTCACCCCTCCACTTT	CASSWQGGNSPLHF
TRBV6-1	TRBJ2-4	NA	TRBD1	TGTGCCAGCAGTGAAGTTGCCCGGGACAGGGAGTACTTC	CASSEVARDREYF
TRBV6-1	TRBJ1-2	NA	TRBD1	TGTGCCAGCAGTGAAGGCCAGGGGGGAGGCTACACCTTC	CASSEGQGGGYTF
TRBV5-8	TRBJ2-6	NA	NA	TGTGCCAGCAGCTTAGGGGGCTCTGGGGCCAACGTCCTGACTTTC	CASSLGGSGANVLTF
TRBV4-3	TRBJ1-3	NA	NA	TGCGCCAGCAGCCAAGATTGGGGGAGGTCTGGAAACACCATATATTTT	CASSQDWGRSGNTIYF
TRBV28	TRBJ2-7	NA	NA	TGTGCCAGCAGTCCCGGACAAGGTTTTAGGTACGAGCAGTACTTC	CASSPGQGFRYEQYF
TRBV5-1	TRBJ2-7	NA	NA	TGCGCCAGCAGCCCGACACCTAACTACGAGCAGTACTTC	CASSPTPNYEQYF
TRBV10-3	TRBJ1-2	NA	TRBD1	TGTGCCATCAGTGATCACAACGACAGGGTTGTTGGCTACACCTTC	CAISDHNDRVVGYTF
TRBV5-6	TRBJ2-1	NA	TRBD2	TGTGCCAGCAGCCTAGGACTAGTCCCTAACAATGAGCAGTTCTTC	CASSLGLVPNNEQFF
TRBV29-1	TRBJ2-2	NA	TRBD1	TGCAGCGTTACTACAGGGGGCGCGGGGACCGGGGAGCTGTTTTTT	CSVTTGGAGTGELFF
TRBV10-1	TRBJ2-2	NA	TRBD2	TGCGCCAGCAGTGAGTCACTAGCGGGAGGGAGGACCGGGGAGCTGTTTTTT	CASSESLAGGRTGELFF
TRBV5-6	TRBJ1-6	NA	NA	TGTGCCAGCAGCTTTAGTTCCGCACCAACTTACGTCCACTTT	CASSFSSAPTYVHF
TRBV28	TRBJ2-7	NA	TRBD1	TGTGCCAGCAGTCCCTCGGGACAGGGTGACCACGAGCAGTACTTC	CASSPSGQGDHEQYF
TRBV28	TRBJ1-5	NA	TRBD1	TGTGCCAGCAGCTCCACCGGGACAGGGGGCGGTGCAGGTCAGCCCCAGCATTTT	CASSSTGTGGGAGQPQHF
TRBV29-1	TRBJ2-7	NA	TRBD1	TGCAGCGCAATAGACAGGGTACGCTCCTACGAGCAGTACTTC	CSAIDRVRSYEQYF
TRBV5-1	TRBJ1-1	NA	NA	TGCGCCAGCAGCTTGGTGGGGGGTACGAACACTGAAGCTTTCTTT	CASSLVGGTNTEAFF